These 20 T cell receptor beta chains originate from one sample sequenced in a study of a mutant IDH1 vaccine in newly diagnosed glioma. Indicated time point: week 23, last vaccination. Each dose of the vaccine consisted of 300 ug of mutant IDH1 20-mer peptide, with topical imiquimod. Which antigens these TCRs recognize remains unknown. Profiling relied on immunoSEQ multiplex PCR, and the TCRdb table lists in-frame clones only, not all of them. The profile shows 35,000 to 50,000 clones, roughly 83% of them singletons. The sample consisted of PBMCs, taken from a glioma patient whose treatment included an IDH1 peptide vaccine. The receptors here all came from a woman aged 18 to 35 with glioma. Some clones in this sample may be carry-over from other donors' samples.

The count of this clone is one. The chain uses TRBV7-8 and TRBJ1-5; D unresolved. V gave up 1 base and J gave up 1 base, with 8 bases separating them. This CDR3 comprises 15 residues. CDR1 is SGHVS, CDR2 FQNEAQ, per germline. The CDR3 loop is CASSLDRRSNQPQHF. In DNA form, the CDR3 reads TGTGCCAGCAGCTTAGATCGGCGGAGCAATCAGCCCCAGCATTTT.

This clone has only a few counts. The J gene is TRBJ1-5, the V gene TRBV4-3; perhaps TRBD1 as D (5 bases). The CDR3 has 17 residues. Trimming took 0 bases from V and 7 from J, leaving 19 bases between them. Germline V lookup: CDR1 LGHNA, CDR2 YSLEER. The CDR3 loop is CASSQDIGAEGYQPQHF. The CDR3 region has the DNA TGCGCCAGCAGCCAAGATATCGGGGCAGAGGGGTACCAGCCCCAGCATTTT.

In nucleotides, the CDR3 is TGCGCCAGCAGCCAGGGGGACAGGGGAACCCAGCCCCAGCATTTT. It encodes CASSQGDRGTQPQHF. The chain employs TRBV4-1 and TRBJ1-5; TRBD1 aligns across 10 bases. The CDR3 is made up of 15 amino acids. Per the germline V gene, CDR1 is MGHRA and CDR2 is YSYEKL. The V gene end was trimmed by 3 bases and the J gene end by 7 bases; junction bases not matched to a gene: 6.

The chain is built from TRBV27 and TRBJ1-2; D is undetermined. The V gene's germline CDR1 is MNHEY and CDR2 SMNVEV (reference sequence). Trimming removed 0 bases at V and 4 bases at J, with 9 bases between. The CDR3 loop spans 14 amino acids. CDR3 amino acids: CASSLSFNSYGYTF. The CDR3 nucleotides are TGTGCCAGCAGTTTATCTTTCAACAGCTATGGCTACACCTTC.

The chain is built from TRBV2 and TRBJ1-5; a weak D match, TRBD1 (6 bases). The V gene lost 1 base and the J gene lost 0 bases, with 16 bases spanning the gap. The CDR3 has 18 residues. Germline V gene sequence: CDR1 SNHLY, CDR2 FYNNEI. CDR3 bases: TGTGCCAGCAGTGAAGGGGGGCAGGGGTTGGGTAGCAATCAGCCCCAGCATTTT. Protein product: CASSEGGQGLGSNQPQHF. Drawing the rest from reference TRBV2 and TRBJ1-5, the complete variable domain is EPEVTQTPSHQVTQMGQEVILRCVPISNHLYFYWYRQILGQKVEFLVSFYNNEISEKSEIFDDQFSVERPDGSNFTLKIRSTKLEDSAMYFCASSEGGQGLGSNQPQHFGDGTRLSIL.

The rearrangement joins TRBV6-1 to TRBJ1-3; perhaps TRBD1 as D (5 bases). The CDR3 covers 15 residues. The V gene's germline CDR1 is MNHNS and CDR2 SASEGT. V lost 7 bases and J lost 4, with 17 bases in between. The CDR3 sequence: CASTWQGRTGNTIYF. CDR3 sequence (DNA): TGTGCCAGCACCTGGCAGGGAAGGACGGGAAACACCATATATTTT.

CDR3 region: CASSLVSGSLHF. The CDR3, as DNA: TGTGCCAGCAGCTTAGTGAGTGGATCCCTCCACTTT. The rearrangement uses TRBV7-9 and TRBJ1-6; no definite D call. Trimming left V 1 base short and J 14 bases short, with 9 bases between. The germline V gene encodes CDR1 SEHNR and CDR2 FQNEAQ (reference sequence). CDR3 length: 12 residues.

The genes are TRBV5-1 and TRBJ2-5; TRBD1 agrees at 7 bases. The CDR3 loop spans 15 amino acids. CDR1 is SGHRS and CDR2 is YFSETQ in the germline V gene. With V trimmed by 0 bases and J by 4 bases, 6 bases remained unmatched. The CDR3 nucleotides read TGCGCCAGCAGCTTGGAGGGGGCCGAGCGAGAGACCCAGTACTTC. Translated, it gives CASSLEGAERETQYF.

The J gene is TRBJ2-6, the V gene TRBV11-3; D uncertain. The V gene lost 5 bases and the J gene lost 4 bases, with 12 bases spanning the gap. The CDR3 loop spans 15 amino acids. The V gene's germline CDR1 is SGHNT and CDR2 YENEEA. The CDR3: CASSQPTWGANVLTF. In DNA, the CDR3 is TGTGCCAGCAGCCAACCTACGTGGGGGGCCAACGTCCTGACTTTC.

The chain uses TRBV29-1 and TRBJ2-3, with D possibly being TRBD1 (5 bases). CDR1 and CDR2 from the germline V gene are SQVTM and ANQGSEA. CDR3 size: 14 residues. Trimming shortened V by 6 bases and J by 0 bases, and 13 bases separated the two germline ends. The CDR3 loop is CSVPPQGSTDTQYF. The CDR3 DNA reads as TGCAGCGTCCCCCCGCAGGGAAGCACAGATACGCAGTATTTT.

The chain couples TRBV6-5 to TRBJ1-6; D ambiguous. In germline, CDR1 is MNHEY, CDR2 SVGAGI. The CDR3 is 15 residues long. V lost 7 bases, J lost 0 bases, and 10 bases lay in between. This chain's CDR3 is CASKAASSYNSPLHF. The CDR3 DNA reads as TGTGCCAGCAAGGCGGCGAGCTCCTATAATTCACCCCTCCACTTT.

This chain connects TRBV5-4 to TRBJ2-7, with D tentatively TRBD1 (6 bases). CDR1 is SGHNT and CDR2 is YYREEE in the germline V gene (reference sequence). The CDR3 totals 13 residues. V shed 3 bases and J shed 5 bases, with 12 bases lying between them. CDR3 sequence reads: CASSSVNRDEQYF. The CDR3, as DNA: TGTGCCAGCAGCTCCGTAAACAGGGACGAGCAGTACTTC.

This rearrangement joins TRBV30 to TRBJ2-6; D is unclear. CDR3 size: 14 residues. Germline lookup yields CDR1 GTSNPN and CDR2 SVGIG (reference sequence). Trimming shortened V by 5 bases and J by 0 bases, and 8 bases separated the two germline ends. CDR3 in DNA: TGTGCCTGGGGAGAAGGCTCTGGGGCCAACGTCCTGACTTTC. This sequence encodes CAWGEGSGANVLTF.

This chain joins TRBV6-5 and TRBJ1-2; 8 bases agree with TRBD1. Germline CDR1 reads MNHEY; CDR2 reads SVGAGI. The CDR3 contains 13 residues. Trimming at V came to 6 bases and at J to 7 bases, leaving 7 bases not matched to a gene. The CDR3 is CASSPGGLGGYTF. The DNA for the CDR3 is TGTGCCAGCAGCCCAGGGGGCTTGGGTGGCTACACCTTC.

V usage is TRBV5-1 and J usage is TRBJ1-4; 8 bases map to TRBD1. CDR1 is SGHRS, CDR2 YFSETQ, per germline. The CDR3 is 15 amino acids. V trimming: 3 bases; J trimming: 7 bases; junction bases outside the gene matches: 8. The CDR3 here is CASSYQGAGGEKLFF. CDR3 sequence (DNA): TGCGCCAGCAGCTACCAGGGGGCAGGAGGTGAAAAACTGTTTTTT.

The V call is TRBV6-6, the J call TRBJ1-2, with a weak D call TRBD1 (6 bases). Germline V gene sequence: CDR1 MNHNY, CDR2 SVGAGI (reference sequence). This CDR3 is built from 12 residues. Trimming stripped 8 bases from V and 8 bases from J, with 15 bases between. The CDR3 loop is CASCTGLGGYTF. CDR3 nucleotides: TGTGCCAGCTGTACAGGGCTGGGCGGCTACACCTTC.

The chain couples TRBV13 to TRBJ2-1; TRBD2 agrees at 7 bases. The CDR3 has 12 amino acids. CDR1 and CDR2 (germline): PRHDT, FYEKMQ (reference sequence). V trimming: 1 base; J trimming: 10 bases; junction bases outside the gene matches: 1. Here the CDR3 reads CASSLAGGEQFF. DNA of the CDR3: TGTGCCAGCAGCTTAGCGGGGGGAGAGCAGTTCTTC.

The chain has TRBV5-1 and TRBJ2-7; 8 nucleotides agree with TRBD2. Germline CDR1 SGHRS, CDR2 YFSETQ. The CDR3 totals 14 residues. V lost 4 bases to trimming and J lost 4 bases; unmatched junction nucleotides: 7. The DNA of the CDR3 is TGCGCCAGCAGCAAAAGCGGGAGCGAGTACGAGCAGTACTTC. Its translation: CASSKSGSEYEQYF.

CDR3 amino acids: CASGRGAGGLSTDTQYF. CDR3 nucleotide sequence: TGTGCTAGTGGCCGAGGAGCGGGGGGGCTTAGCACAGATACGCAGTATTTT. The chain employs TRBV12-5 and TRBJ2-3; 10 bases align to TRBD2. Germline loops: CDR1 LGHNT, CDR2 FRNRAP. V dropped 6 bases and J dropped 0; count of bases not matched to a gene: 9. This CDR3 spans 17 amino acids.

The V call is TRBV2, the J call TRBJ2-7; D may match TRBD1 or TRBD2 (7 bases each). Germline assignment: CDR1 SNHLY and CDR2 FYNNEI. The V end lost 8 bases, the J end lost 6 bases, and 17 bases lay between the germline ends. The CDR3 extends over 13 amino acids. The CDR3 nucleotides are TGTGCCAGCGTTCAGGGGGGGACGCGCGAGCAGTACTTC. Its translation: CASVQGGTREQYF.